A selection of T cell receptor beta chains follows, all from one sample in a study of low-dose radiotherapy and immunotherapy resistance in tumors. TCRdb ran MiXCR on the reads and lists one entry per CDR3 protein. The sample lists about 82,000 distinct CDR3 sequences, 18% occurring once. The starting material was PBMCs, obtained before treatment. The receptors come from a male donor with prostate cancer. Each CDR3 is given with its conserved first and last residue. Fields, in order: clone size, V gene, J gene, D gene, CDR3 DNA, CDR3 protein. A D gene is named only where the DNA matches it firmly. Clone sizes are given selectively: once, few, many, or a class where the clone is expanded.

many,TRBV20-1,TRBJ2-3,-,TGCAGTGCCATAAAACTTTTTGCGACGGGACGCACAGATACGCAGTATTTT,CSAIKLFATGRTDTQYF
many,TRBV7-2,TRBJ2-3,-,TGTGCCAGCAGTTTTTACTACGGGTCAGATACGCAGTATTTT,CASSFYYGSDTQYF
few,TRBV5-1,TRBJ1-4,-,TGCGCCAGCAGCCCTGGGGGACGGCTTAATGAAAAACTGTTTTTT,CASSPGGRLNEKLFF
-,TRBV4-2,TRBJ2-3,-,TGTGCCAGCAGCCAAGATCGGAGGGGACACACAGATACGCAGTATTTT,CASSQDRRGHTDTQYF
many,TRBV7-8,TRBJ1-1,TRBD1,TGTGCCAGCAGCTTTGGACAGGGGGCCAGGGACACTGAAGCTTTCTTT,CASSFGQGARDTEAFF
many,TRBV5-1,TRBJ1-5,TRBD1,TGCGCCAGCAGCTTGGGAGGGGGCGCAGGTCAGCCCCAGCATTTT,CASSLGGGAGQPQHF
many,TRBV12-3/TRBV12-4,TRBJ2-7,-,TGTGCCAGCAGTGGCCGGGGCCGGCACGAGCAGTACTTC,CASSGRGRHEQYF
many,TRBV6-5,TRBJ2-2,TRBD1,TGTGCCAGCAGAGGAGCAGGGGGCGCGAACACCGGGGAGCTGTTTTTT,CASRGAGGANTGELFF
many,TRBV25-1,TRBJ1-1,TRBD1,TGTGCCAGCACCGGGACAGGGGGCACTGAAGCTTTCTTT,CASTGTGGTEAFF
many,TRBV2,TRBJ1-2,-,TGTGCCAGCACCTTGGGAGAGGCCTATGGCTACACCTTC,CASTLGEAYGYTF
many,TRBV30,TRBJ2-7,-,TGTGCCTGGAGTACCCGACGGTGGGGGTTTTACGAGCAGTACTTC,CAWSTRRWGFYEQYF
-,TRBV28,TRBJ2-1,-,TGTGCCAGCAAAACCGCAGGTACGAGCTCCTACAATGAGCAGTTCTTC,CASKTAGTSSYNEQFF
many,TRBV6-1,TRBJ2-3,-,TGTGCCACGTCCTTGGGGGGAGGACCCACAGATACGCAGTATTTT,CATSLGGGPTDTQYF
many,TRBV5-1,TRBJ1-5,-,TGCGCCAGCAGCTTGCGTCCAGGGGGCAATCAGCCCCAGCATTTT,CASSLRPGGNQPQHF
-,TRBV9,TRBJ2-7,-,TGTGCCAGCAGCGTAGGTCCGGGAGAACGTATAAAGTACTTC,CASSVGPGERIKYF
many,TRBV12-3/TRBV12-4,TRBJ1-2,-,TGTGCCAGCAGACGGGCGGCTAACCGAAATTCATATGGCTACACCTTC,CASRRAANRNSYGYTF
many,TRBV20-1,TRBJ2-1,TRBD2,TGCAGTGCCGGGACTAGCGGGAGGAGCAATCCGGAGCAGTTCTTC,CSAGTSGRSNPEQFF
many,TRBV20-1,TRBJ1-1,TRBD1,TGCAGAATGGTATCGGGACAGAAGAACACTGAAGCTTTCTTT,CRMVSGQKNTEAFF
many,TRBV7-9,TRBJ2-3,-,TGTGCCAGCACCCCCTCGTCCGCCGTTGATACGCAGTATTTT,CASTPSSAVDTQYF
many,TRBV20-1,TRBJ2-1,TRBD2,TGCAGTGCTAGAGATCCCCTAGCGGGCCCACAAAGCTCCTACAATGAGCAGTTCTTC,CSARDPLAGPQSSYNEQFF
many,TRBV7-2,TRBJ2-6,-,TGTGCCAGCAGCTTAGGGTTGTCTGGGGCCAACGTCCTGACTTTC,CASSLGLSGANVLTF
many,TRBV6-5,TRBJ1-6,-,TGTGCCAGCAGGCTAGGACACTATAATTCACCCCTCCACTTT,CASRLGHYNSPLHF
many,TRBV20-1,TRBJ2-7,TRBD2,TGCAGTGCTAGAATAGCGGGGGGGAGTTACGAGCAGTACTTC,CSARIAGGSYEQYF
many,TRBV28,TRBJ2-3,TRBD2,TGTGCCAGCAGTCCAGCCAGGACTAGCGGGAGGGATACGCAGTATTTT,CASSPARTSGRDTQYF
many,TRBV27,TRBJ2-2,-,TGTGCCAGCAGTCTGTCCGGGACAACGAACACCGGGGAGCTGTTTTTT,CASSLSGTTNTGELFF
many,TRBV28,TRBJ2-7,TRBD1,TGTGCCAGCAGTTTCAGGGGGTCTCCCTACGAGCAGTACTTC,CASSFRGSPYEQYF
-,TRBV20-1,TRBJ2-1,TRBD2,TGCAGTGCATCTCCCCCGGGAGGACTTAAGGACAATGAGCAGTTCTTC,CSASPPGGLKDNEQFF
many,TRBV10-3,TRBJ1-2,-,TGTGCCATCAGTGAGTCCACCACGACCTATTATGGCTACACCTTC,CAISESTTTYYGYTF
many,TRBV6-1,TRBJ2-7,TRBD1,TGTGCCAGCAGTAACCCGGGACAGGGGGCCTACGAGCAGTACTTC,CASSNPGQGAYEQYF
many,TRBV13,TRBJ1-1,-,TGTGCCAGCAGCCGCATCAGTGGTACGGCTTTCTTT,CASSRISGTAFF
many,TRBV11-2,TRBJ1-1,-,TGTGCCAGCAGCTTAGAGGCAGATAGGCCTGAAGCTTTCTTT,CASSLEADRPEAFF
-,TRBV11-2,TRBJ1-2,TRBD1,TGTGCCAGCAGCTCGGACAGGGCGAACTATGGCTACACCTTC,CASSSDRANYGYTF
many,TRBV20-1,TRBJ2-1,-,TGCAGTGCTAGATCGGGGGTAGCGCGCTACAATGAGCAGTTCTTC,CSARSGVARYNEQFF
many,TRBV28,TRBJ1-1,-,TGTGCCAGCAGCCGACCGGGGGCCACTGAAGCTTTCTTT,CASSRPGATEAFF
many,TRBV6-2/TRBV6-3,TRBJ2-7,TRBD1,TGTGCCAGCAGAGGACAGGGCTACGAGCAGTACTTC,CASRGQGYEQYF
many,TRBV5-1,TRBJ1-3,-,TGCGCCAGCAGCATCTCTACAGGGAATGGAAACACCATATATTTT,CASSISTGNGNTIYF
many,TRBV10-3,TRBJ2-6,-,TGTGCCATCAGTGTAGGACTGCCGCCTGGGGCCAACGTCCTGACTTTC,CAISVGLPPGANVLTF
many,TRBV4-2,TRBJ1-4,-,TGTGCCAGCAGCCAAGAGGGATGGGGTGAAAAACTGTTTTTT,CASSQEGWGEKLFF
many,TRBV30,TRBJ2-1,-,TGTGCCTGGAGTGTACGGTGGGACAATGAGCAGTTCTTC,CAWSVRWDNEQFF
-,TRBV20-1,TRBJ2-5,TRBD2,TGCAGTGCCCAGCGGGACGAAGAGACCCAGTACTTC,CSAQRDEETQYF
medium-sized,TRBV7-2,TRBJ2-5,-,TGTGCCAGCAGCCGACAGGTGCGGGAGACCCAGTACTTC,CASSRQVRETQYF
-,TRBV5-6,TRBJ2-1,TRBD2,TGTGCCAGCAGCTTACTAGCGGGGGGGCAGCAGTTCTTC,CASSLLAGGQQFF
many,TRBV25-1,TRBJ1-5,-,TGTGCCAGCAGTGACGGCAGGCGAGATCAGCCCCAGCATTTT,CASSDGRRDQPQHF
many,TRBV11-3,TRBJ2-3,TRBD2,TGTGCCAGCAGCACGGGACTAGCAACAGATACGCAGTATTTT,CASSTGLATDTQYF
many,TRBV5-1,TRBJ1-1,-,TGCGCCAGCAGCCGGACCTCTTTTGGGGGCATGAACACTGAAGCTTTCTTT,CASSRTSFGGMNTEAFF
many,TRBV9,TRBJ1-1,-,TGTGCCAGCAGCGCCGGAGGGTACGGGACGTCCGAAGCTTTCTTT,CASSAGGYGTSEAFF
many,TRBV2,TRBJ2-3,-,TGTGCCAGCAGTGAAAGTGGTTCGGGGTCGTATTTT,CASSESGSGSYF
many,TRBV28,TRBJ1-5,TRBD1,TGTGCCAGCAGTTCGCACAGGGGGCGGAATCAGCCCCAGCATTTT,CASSSHRGRNQPQHF
many,TRBV20-1,TRBJ1-5,TRBD1,TGCAGTGCTAGAAGGGGGCCTGGGGTATCTCAGCCCCAGCATTTT,CSARRGPGVSQPQHF
many,TRBV5-6,TRBJ2-7,-,TGTGCCAGCAGCTTGCGGGGCTACGAGCAGTACTTC,CASSLRGYEQYF
-,TRBV2,TRBJ2-7,-,TGTGCCAGAAGAATGTTCCGCGGGCCAGACGAGCAGTACTTC,CARRMFRGPDEQYF
many,TRBV6-5,TRBJ1-3,TRBD1,TGTGCCAGCAGCTCACCGGACAGGGACGGAAACACCATATATTTT,CASSSPDRDGNTIYF
many,TRBV19,TRBJ2-7,TRBD2,TGTGCCAGTAGTATTGGTTTGGGCGCTAGCGGGAGTGCCTCCTACGAGCAGTACTTC,CASSIGLGASGSASYEQYF